These 10 T cell receptor beta chains share one sample of origin, sequenced in a study of cytomegalovirus exposure and HLA in healthy donors. PCR amplification relied on 60 Vbeta primers (plus 13 Jbeta primers). Sequencing used immunoSEQ multiplex PCR; TCRdb keeps in-frame clones, though not all of them. This table holds roughly 120,000 clones, around 79% found once. The sequenced sample was PBMCs. The receptors shown here come from a woman aged 40 to 50 in good health and CMV-seropositive.

This clone was seen just once. The chain has TRBV18 and TRBJ2-1, with 8 bases fitting TRBD2. The germline V gene has CDR1 KGHSH and CDR2 LQKENI. This CDR3 contains 15 residues. V shed 6 bases, J shed 3 bases, and the junction held 7 bases outside the gene matches. The CDR3 spells CASSASGSNYNEQFF. The CDR3 nucleotides read TGTGCCAGCTCGGCGAGCGGGAGTAACTACAATGAGCAGTTCTTC. The full variable domain, with the rest looked up from reference TRBV18 and TRBJ2-1, is NAGVMQNPRHLVRRRGQEARLRCSPMKGHSHVYWYRQLPEEGLKFMVYLQKENIIDESGMPKERFSAEFPKEGPSILRIQQVVRGDSAAYFCASSASGSNYNEQFFGPGTRLTVL.

The J gene is TRBJ1-2, the V gene TRBV5-6; D gene ambiguous. V lost 1 base to trimming and J lost 12 bases, with 13 bases between them. In germline, CDR1 is SGHDT, CDR2 YYEEEE. CDR3 length: 12 amino acids. CDR3 sequence reads: CASSLRSGYDTF. CDR3 DNA sequence: TGTGCCAGCAGCTTGAGGAGTGGGTACGACACCTTC.

The J gene is TRBJ1-1, the V gene TRBV5-1; TRBD1 aligns across 8 bases. Germline CDR1 and CDR2: SGHRS and YFSETQ. The CDR3 is 13 amino acids. The V gene end was trimmed by 1 base and the J gene end by 10 bases; junction bases not matched to a gene: 6. CDR3 in DNA: TGCGCCAGCAGCTTGTCAGGGGGCGGCGGAGCTTTCTTT. It encodes CASSLSGGGGAFF.

V and J are TRBV11-2 and TRBJ1-2; 9 positions match TRBD1. Looked up from germline, CDR1 is SGHAT and CDR2 is FQNNGV. V trimming: 0 bases; J trimming: 5 bases; junction bases outside the gene matches: 7. This CDR3 comprises 16 residues. The CDR3 DNA reads as TGTGCCAGCAGCTTAGATCGAGGGACAGGGAGGTATGGCTACACCTTC. Translating gives CASSLDRGTGRYGYTF. Drawing the rest from reference TRBV11-2 and TRBJ1-2, the complete variable domain is EAGVAQSPRYKIIEKRQSVAFWCNPISGHATLYWYQQILGQGPKLLIQFQNNGVVDDSQLPKDRFSAERLKGVDSTLKIQPAKLEDSAVYLCASSLDRGTGRYGYTFGSGTRLTVV.

The J gene is TRBJ2-3, the V gene TRBV5-4, with 7 bases matching TRBD1. The CDR3 loop spans 18 amino acids. V trimming: 4 bases; J trimming: 1 base; junction bases outside the gene matches: 15. Germline-derived CDR1 and CDR2 are SGHNT and YYREEE (reference sequence). DNA for the CDR3: TGTGCCAGCAGCACACGACAGGGTGGTTTAAGAGGCACAGATACGCAGTATTTT. It translates to CASSTRQGGLRGTDTQYF.

The gene calls are TRBV7-2 and TRBJ2-7, with 8 nucleotides matching TRBD2. This CDR3 region has 13 residues. The ends lost 4 bases at V and 4 bases at J; junction bases unmatched: 3. Germline-derived CDR1 and CDR2 are SGHTA and FQGNSA. CDR3 amino acids: CASSSLAGYEQYF. In nucleotides, the CDR3 is TGTGCCAGCAGCTCCTTAGCGGGATACGAGCAGTACTTC.

The chain is built from TRBV6-1 and TRBJ2-2; tentative D call: TRBD1 (6 bases). V gave up 11 bases and J gave up 3 bases, with 13 bases separating them. Germline CDR1 is MNHNS and CDR2 is SASEGT. CDR3 length: 13 residues. CDR3 nucleotides: TGTGCCGTTGAACAGGGAGACACCGGGGAGCTGTTTTTT. It is translated as CAVEQGDTGELFF.

The V gene is TRBV21-1, the J gene TRBJ2-1; the table's D call of TRBD1 was not tested on the DNA. TRBV21-1 is flagged as a pseudogene. This CDR3 spans 17 amino acids. The CDR3 sequence is CASSKAESGTGDNEQFF. CDR3 coding DNA: TGTGCCAGCAGCAAAGCCGAAAGTGGGACAGGGGACAATGAGCAGTTCTTC.

This chain's CDR3 is CASTPPPNTEAFF. CDR3 DNA sequence: TGTGCCAGCACTCCTCCCCCGAACACTGAAGCTTTCTTT. The chain recombines TRBV6-1 with TRBJ1-1; D unresolved. Between the trimmed V and J ends, which lost 7 bases and 1 base, there was a span of 10 bases. The CDR3 is made up of 13 amino acids. CDR1 is MNHNS, CDR2 SASEGT, per germline.

This chain joins TRBV29-1 and TRBJ2-5; 9 bases line up with TRBD2. This CDR3 is built from 12 residues. V dropped 6 bases and J dropped 2; count of bases not matched to a gene: 1. CDR1 and CDR2 from the germline V gene are SQVTM and ANQGSEA. The CDR3 sequence: CSVGLAQETQYF. In nucleotides, the CDR3 is TGCAGCGTGGGACTAGCACAAGAGACCCAGTACTTC.